What follows are 3 T cell receptor beta chains derived from one specimen sequenced in a study of T cell responses to AZD1222 COVID-19 vaccine. TCRdb's copy holds only in-frame clones and misses some; the assay was immunoSEQ multiplex PCR. The table shows under 150,000 clones, with 85% to 95% occurring only once. Sequences were derived from peripheral blood, sampled on day 0 of AZD1222 vaccination. The receptors come from an adult in good health.

This rearrangement joins TRBV12-3 or TRBV12-4 to TRBJ2-7, with D unresolved. Trimming removed 6 bases at V and 9 bases at J, with 12 bases between. The CDR3 totals 11 residues. The CDR3 sequence: CASSPAQTQYF. The CDR3 DNA is TGTGCCAGCAGCCCCGCCCAAACGCAGTACTTC.

The chain recombines TRBV2 with TRBJ1-6; a possible D gene is TRBD1 (6 bases). The CDR3 has 18 residues. The V and J ends lost 9 bases and 0 bases respectively, with 21 bases between them. Germline CDR1 is SNHLY and CDR2 is FYNNEI. CDR3 residues: CARGNRDNPSSYNSPLHF. The CDR3 nucleotides are TGTGCCAGAGGAAACAGGGATAACCCAAGCTCCTATAATTCACCCCTCCACTTT. The complete variable domain, with remaining parts taken from reference TRBV2 and TRBJ1-6, reads EPEVTQTPSHQVTQMGQEVILRCVPISNHLYFYWYRQILGQKVEFLVSFYNNEISEKSEIFDDQFSVERPDGSNFTLKIRSTKLEDSAMYFCARGNRDNPSSYNSPLHFGNGTRLTVT.

To note about this clone: With a much larger clone just one base away, this may be a read error. Other DNA sequences within the sample encode an identical CDR3. V and J are TRBV12-3 or TRBV12-4 and TRBJ2-7; D is unresolved. Trimming removed 6 bases at V and 4 bases at J, with 4 bases between. The CDR3 spans 10 residues. The CDR3 loop is CASSLYEQYF. The CDR3 nucleotides are TGTGCCAGCAGCCTTTACGAGCAGTACTTC.